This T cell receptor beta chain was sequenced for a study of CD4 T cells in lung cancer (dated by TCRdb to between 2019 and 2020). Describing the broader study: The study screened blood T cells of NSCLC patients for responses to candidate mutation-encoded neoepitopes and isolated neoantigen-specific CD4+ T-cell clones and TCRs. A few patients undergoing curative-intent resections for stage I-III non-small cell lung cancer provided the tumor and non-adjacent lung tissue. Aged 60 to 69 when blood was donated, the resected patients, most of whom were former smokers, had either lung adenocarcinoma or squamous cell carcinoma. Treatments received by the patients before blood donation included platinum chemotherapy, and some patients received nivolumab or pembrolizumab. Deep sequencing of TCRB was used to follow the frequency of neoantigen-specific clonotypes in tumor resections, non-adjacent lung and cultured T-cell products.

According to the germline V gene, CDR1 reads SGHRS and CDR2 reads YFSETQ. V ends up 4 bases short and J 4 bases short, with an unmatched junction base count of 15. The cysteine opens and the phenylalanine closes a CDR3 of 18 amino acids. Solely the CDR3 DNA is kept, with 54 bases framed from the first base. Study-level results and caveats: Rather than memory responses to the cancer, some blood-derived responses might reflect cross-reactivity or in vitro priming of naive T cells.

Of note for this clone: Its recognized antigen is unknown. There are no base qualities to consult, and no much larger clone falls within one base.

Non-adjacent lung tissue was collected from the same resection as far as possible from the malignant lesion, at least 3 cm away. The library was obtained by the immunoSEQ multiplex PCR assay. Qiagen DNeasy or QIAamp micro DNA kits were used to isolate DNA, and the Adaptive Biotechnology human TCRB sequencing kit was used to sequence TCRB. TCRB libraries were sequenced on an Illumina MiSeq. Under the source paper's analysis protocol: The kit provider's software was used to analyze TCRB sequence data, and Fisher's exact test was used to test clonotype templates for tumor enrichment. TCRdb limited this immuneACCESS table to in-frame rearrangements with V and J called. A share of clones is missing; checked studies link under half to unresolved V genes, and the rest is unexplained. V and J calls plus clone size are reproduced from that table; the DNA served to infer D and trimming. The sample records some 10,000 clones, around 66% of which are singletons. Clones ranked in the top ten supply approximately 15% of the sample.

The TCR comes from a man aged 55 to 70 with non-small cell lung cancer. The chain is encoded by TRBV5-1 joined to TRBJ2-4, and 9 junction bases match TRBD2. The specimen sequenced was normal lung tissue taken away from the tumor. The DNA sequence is TGCGCCAGCAGCCCGCGGGGGGGGTCTTCAGCGTTGAAAAACATTCAGTACTTC. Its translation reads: CASSPRGGSSALKNIQYF.